Listed below are T cell receptor beta chains from one sample, sequenced in a study of T cell responses to AZD1222 COVID-19 vaccine. Method: immunoSEQ multiplex PCR; TCRdb's copy keeps in-frame clones and lacks some. The data contain about 140,000 clones, 70% to 90% of them singletons. Sequencing was performed on peripheral blood, taken on day 0 of AZD1222 vaccination. Receptors were obtained from an adult in good health. The CDR3 runs from the conserved cysteine through the conserved F or W. A D gene is named only where the DNA matches it firmly. Not every row has a clone size; where given, it reads once, few, many or a size class.

TRBV13	-	TRBD1	TRBJ2-1	CASKTGGLDNEQFF	TGTGCCAGCAAGACAGGGGGCCTGGACAATGAGCAGTTCTTC
TRBV29-1	few	-	TRBJ2-7	CSVSPPSDSPYEQYF	TGCAGCGTTAGCCCACCATCGGACAGCCCCTACGAGCAGTACTTC
TRBV6-6	-	TRBD1	TRBJ2-7	CASSYSGQGPFEQYF	TGTGCCAGCAGTTACTCGGGACAGGGGCCCTTCGAGCAGTACTTC
TRBV2	-	-	TRBJ2-5	CASGRILGYQETQYF	TGTGCCAGCGGTCGGATCTTGGGGTACCAAGAGACCCAGTACTTC
TRBV18	-	TRBD2	TRBJ2-3	CASSPPGLAGADTQYF	TGTGCCAGCTCACCACCCGGACTAGCGGGGGCAGATACGCAGTATTTT
TRBV27	-	-	TRBJ2-7	CASSIRVSHEQYF	TGTGCCAGCAGCATCAGGGTGAGCCACGAGCAGTACTTC
TRBV4-2	-	-	TRBJ2-3	CASSQDYRGTDTQYF	TGTGCCAGCAGCCAAGACTACAGGGGCACAGATACGCAGTATTTT
TRBV19	-	-	TRBJ1-5	CASSIRPGVNQPQHF	TGTGCCAGTAGTATACGGCCGGGAGTCAATCAGCCCCAGCATTTT
TRBV3-1/TRBV3-2	-	-	TRBJ2-1	CASSQGPGALGEQFF	TGTGCCAGCAGCCAAGGCCCCGGAGCCCTCGGTGAGCAGTTCTTC
TRBV6-2/TRBV6-3	-	-	TRBJ1-3	CASSRQWSSGNTIYF	TGTGCCAGCAGTCGCCAGTGGAGCTCTGGAAACACCATATATTTT
TRBV5-4	-	TRBD1	TRBJ2-5	CASSLMDRLEETQYF	TGTGCCAGCAGCTTGATGGACAGGTTGGAAGAGACCCAGTACTTC
TRBV5-6	-	-	TRBJ2-4	CASSGAAWGPLAKNIQYF	TGTGCCAGCAGCGGCGCGGCGTGGGGACCTCTAGCCAAAAACATTCAGTACTTC
TRBV27	-	-	TRBJ1-5	CASSFGQASPQHF	TGTGCCAGCAGTTTCGGGCAGGCCAGCCCCCAGCATTTT
TRBV27	-	TRBD1	TRBJ2-7	CASSSGQWASYEQYF	TGTGCCAGCAGCTCGGGACAGTGGGCGTCCTACGAGCAGTACTTC
TRBV19	once	TRBD1	TRBJ2-1	CASRWLGQGNNEQFF	TGTGCCAGTCGCTGGCTGGGACAGGGCAACAATGAGCAGTTCTTC
TRBV27	-	-	TRBJ1-3	CASSPPRQTSSGNTIYF	TGTGCCAGCAGTCCCCCCAGACAGACGAGCTCTGGAAACACCATATATTTT
TRBV4-2	-	-	TRBJ1-4	CASSLGHSATNEKLFF	TGTGCCAGCAGCCTCGGACATTCTGCAACTAATGAAAAACTGTTTTTT
TRBV5-4	-	-	TRBJ1-6	CASSPGQVNSPLHF	TGTGCCAGCAGCCCCGGTCAGGTGAATTCACCCCTCCACTTT
TRBV12-5	-	TRBD1	TRBJ2-7	CASGLGTGAYEQYF	TGTGCTAGTGGTTTGGGGACAGGGGCATACGAGCAGTACTTC
TRBV12-3/TRBV12-4	-	-	TRBJ2-7	CASSLAQVEQYF	TGTGCCAGCAGTTTAGCCCAAGTAGAGCAGTACTTC
TRBV7-2	-	-	TRBJ1-1	CASSLQGVLNTEAFF	TGTGCCAGCAGCCTACAAGGGGTTTTGAACACTGAAGCTTTCTTT
TRBV5-5	-	-	TRBJ2-4	CASSFTVGILAKNIQYF	TGTGCCAGCAGCTTCACAGTAGGAATCCTAGCCAAAAACATTCAGTACTTC
TRBV12-3/TRBV12-4	-	TRBD1	TRBJ1-6	CASSSGGNSPLHF	TGTGCCAGCAGTTCAGGGGGAAATTCACCCCTCCACTTT
TRBV7-2	-	-	TRBJ2-5	CASSSRVNGETQYF	TGTGCCAGCAGCTCGCGGGTAAACGGGGAGACCCAGTACTTC
TRBV27	-	-	TRBJ2-5	CASSLETRPQTQYF	TGTGCCAGCAGTTTGGAGACTAGACCCCAGACCCAGTACTTC
TRBV10-3	-	-	TRBJ2-7	CAIRSGDDYEQYF	TGTGCCATCAGGAGCGGCGACGACTACGAGCAGTACTTC
TRBV30	-	TRBD1	TRBJ2-7	CAIRQGLYEQYF	TGTGCCATCCGACAGGGTCTCTACGAGCAGTACTTC
TRBV6-5	few	-	TRBJ1-5	CASSYAEPVGNQPQHF	TGTGCCAGCAGTTACGCAGAACCAGTGGGCAATCAGCCCCAGCATTTT
TRBV5-1	-	TRBD2	TRBJ2-5	CASSLGSSGGGETQYF	TGCGCCAGCAGCTTGGGAAGTAGCGGGGGAGGAGAGACCCAGTACTTC
TRBV29-1	-	-	TRBJ2-2	CSVVAGDTGELFF	TGCAGCGTTGTGGCAGGGGACACCGGGGAGCTGTTTTTT
TRBV2	-	TRBD1	TRBJ1-5	CASRDTGGNQPQHF	TGTGCCAGCAGGGACACAGGGGGAAATCAGCCCCAGCATTTT
TRBV4-1	-	-	TRBJ1-1	CASSQGQVLNTEAFF	TGCGCCAGCAGCCAAGGACAGGTTCTGAACACTGAAGCTTTCTTT
TRBV9	-	-	TRBJ1-5	CASSGGLNQPQHF	TGTGCCAGCAGCGGGGGGTTGAATCAGCCCCAGCATTTT
TRBV4-1	-	-	TRBJ1-4	CASSQSLEKLFF	TGCGCCAGCAGTCAATCATTGGAAAAACTGTTTTTT
TRBV14	-	-	TRBJ1-4	CASSQEAVDNEKLFF	TGTGCCAGCAGCCAAGAGGCAGTCGATAATGAAAAACTGTTTTTT
TRBV6-5	once	TRBD1	TRBJ1-5	CASSYAPGQGYQPQHF	TGTGCCAGCAGTTACGCCCCGGGACAGGGATATCAGCCCCAGCATTTT
TRBV6-5	-	-	TRBJ2-3	CASIPRDTGDTQYF	TGTGCCAGCATCCCCCGGGACACGGGTGATACGCAGTATTTT
TRBV25-1	-	-	TRBJ2-1	CASSDPTGTHNEQFF	TGTGCCAGCAGTGATCCAACAGGGACTCACAATGAGCAGTTCTTC
TRBV24-1	-	TRBD1	TRBJ2-7	CATSDTRQGISEQYF	TGTGCCACCAGTGATACGCGACAGGGGATCAGCGAGCAGTACTTC
TRBV6-1	once	-	TRBJ1-6	CASSELRHDNSPLHF	TGTGCCAGCAGTGAACTCCGACACGATAATTCACCCCTCCACTTT
TRBV29-1	-	-	TRBJ1-5	CSVEGQPNQPQHF	TGCAGCGTTGAAGGGCAGCCTAATCAGCCCCAGCATTTT
TRBV6-5	-	TRBD1	TRBJ1-2	CASRKQGGDFYGYTF	TGTGCCAGCAGAAAACAGGGGGGGGATTTCTATGGCTACACCTTC
TRBV18	-	TRBD1	TRBJ2-2	CASSPATGGDTGELFF	TGTGCCAGCTCACCGGCGACAGGGGGGGACACCGGGGAGCTGTTTTTT
TRBV5-4	-	-	TRBJ1-1	CATGGGAPYSAEAFF	TGTGCCACCGGGGGGGGCGCCCCCTATTCCGCTGAAGCTTTCTTT
TRBV24-1	-	-	TRBJ2-7	CATSDATGGWYEQYF	TGTGCCACCAGTGATGCAACGGGGGGCTGGTACGAGCAGTACTTC
TRBV11-2	-	TRBD1	TRBJ2-7	CASSDRGYEQYF	TGTGCCAGCAGCGACAGGGGCTACGAGCAGTACTTC
TRBV7-9	-	-	TRBJ1-6	CASSLEGSPLHF	TGTGCCAGCAGCTTAGAGGGTTCACCCCTCCACTTT
TRBV18	once	TRBD2	TRBJ2-3	CASSSTRSGLAGGWDTQYF	TGTGCCAGCTCATCAACTCGTTCGGGACTAGCGGGAGGATGGGATACGCAGTATTTT
TRBV6-6	-	-	TRBJ2-7	CASSDGPRPERYF	TGTGCCAGCAGTGACGGACCCCGCCCGGAAAGGTACTTC
TRBV28	-	-	TRBJ1-2	CASSLGRNYGYTF	TGTGCCAGCAGTTTGGGCCGAAACTATGGCTACACCTTC
TRBV5-1	-	TRBD1	TRBJ1-4	CASSLLTGGSEKLFF	TGCGCCAGCAGCTTGTTAACAGGGGGTTCTGAAAAACTGTTTTTT
TRBV11-2	once	TRBD1	TRBJ1-1	CASRGQGAEAFF	TGTGCCAGCAGGGGACAGGGAGCTGAAGCTTTCTTT